This TCR beta chain is from a study of T cell responses to AZD1222 COVID-19 vaccine. General study results and limits: Baseline seropositives among AZD1222 recipients totaled only five or six. Clonal diversity was possibly underestimated, and white British individuals and females predominated among donors.

Of note for this clone: Its antigen is not identified.

Germline assignment: CDR1 LNHNV and CDR2 YYDKDF (reference sequence). J gave up 0 bases and V 9 bases, and 3 bases lay outside the gene matches. This CDR3 contains 13 residues. Assay: immunoSEQ multiplex PCR; the TCRdb copy retains only in-frame clones and omits some. The data contain 80,000 or so clones, over 80% of them seen just once; the ten biggest clones take up 4.5%. Material: peripheral blood, obtained on day 0 of MenACWY control vaccination. The chain uses TRBV15 and TRBJ2-3, with 7 positions matching TRBD2. The source of this sequence is an adult in good health. The CDR3, as DNA: TGTGCCACGAGGGAGGGGAGCACAGATACGCAGTATTTT. This sequence encodes CATREGSTDTQYF.